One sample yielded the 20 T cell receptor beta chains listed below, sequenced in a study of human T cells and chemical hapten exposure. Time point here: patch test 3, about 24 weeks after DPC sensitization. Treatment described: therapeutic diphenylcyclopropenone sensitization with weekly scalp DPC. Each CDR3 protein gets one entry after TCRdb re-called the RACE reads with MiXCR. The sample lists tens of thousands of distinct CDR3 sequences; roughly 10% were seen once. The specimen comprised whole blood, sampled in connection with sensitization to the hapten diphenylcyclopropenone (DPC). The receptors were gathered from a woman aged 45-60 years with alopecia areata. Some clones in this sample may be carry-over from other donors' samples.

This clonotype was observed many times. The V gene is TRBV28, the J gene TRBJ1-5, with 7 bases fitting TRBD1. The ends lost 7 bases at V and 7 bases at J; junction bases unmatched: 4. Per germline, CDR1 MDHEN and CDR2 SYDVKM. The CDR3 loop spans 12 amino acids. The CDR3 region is CASKTGNQPQHF. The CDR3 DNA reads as TGTGCCAGCAAGACAGGGAACCAGCCCCAGCATTTT.

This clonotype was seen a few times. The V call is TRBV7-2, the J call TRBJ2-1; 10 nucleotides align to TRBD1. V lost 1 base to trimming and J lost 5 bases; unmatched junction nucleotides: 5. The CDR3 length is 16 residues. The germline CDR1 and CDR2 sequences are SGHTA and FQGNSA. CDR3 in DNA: TGTGCCAGCAGCTTAGTGGGGACAGGGGCCGACAATGAGCAGTTCTTC. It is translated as CASSLVGTGADNEQFF. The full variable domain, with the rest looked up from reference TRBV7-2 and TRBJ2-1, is GAGVSQSPSNKVTEKGKDVELRCDPISGHTALYWYRQSLGQGLEFLIYFQGNSAPDKSGLPSDRFSAERTGGSVSTLTIQRTQQEDSAVYLCASSLVGTGADNEQFFGPGTRLTVL.

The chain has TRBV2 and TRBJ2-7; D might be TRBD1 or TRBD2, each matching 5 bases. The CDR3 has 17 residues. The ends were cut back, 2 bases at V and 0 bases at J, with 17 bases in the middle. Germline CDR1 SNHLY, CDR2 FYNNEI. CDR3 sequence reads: CASSEPPTGTISYEQYF. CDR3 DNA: TGTGCCAGCAGTGAACCCCCTACCGGGACCATCTCCTACGAGCAGTACTTC.

The CDR3 DNA sequence: TGTGCCAGCAGCTTAGACTTCTACTCCTGGAACACTGAAGCTTTCTTT. This gives the protein CASSLDFYSWNTEAFF. The chain uses TRBV11-2 and TRBJ1-1; D unclear. V shed 0 bases and J shed 1 base, with 12 bases lying between them. The CDR3 spans 16 residues. CDR1 SGHAT and CDR2 FQNNGV come from the germline V gene. The variable domain in full, with the rest retrieved from reference TRBV11-2 and TRBJ1-1, is EAGVAQSPRYKIIEKRQSVAFWCNPISGHATLYWYQQILGQGPKLLIQFQNNGVVDDSQLPKDRFSAERLKGVDSTLKIQPAKLEDSAVYLCASSLDFYSWNTEAFFGQGTRLTVV.

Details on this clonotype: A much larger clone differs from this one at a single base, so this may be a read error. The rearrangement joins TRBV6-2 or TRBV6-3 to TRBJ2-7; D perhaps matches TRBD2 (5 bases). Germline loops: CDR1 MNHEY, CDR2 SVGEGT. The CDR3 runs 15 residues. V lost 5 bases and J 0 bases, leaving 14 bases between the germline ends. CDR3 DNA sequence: TGTGCCAGCAGTGTAGAGGGAGCCGGCTCCTACGAGCAGTACTTC. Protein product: CASSVEGAGSYEQYF.

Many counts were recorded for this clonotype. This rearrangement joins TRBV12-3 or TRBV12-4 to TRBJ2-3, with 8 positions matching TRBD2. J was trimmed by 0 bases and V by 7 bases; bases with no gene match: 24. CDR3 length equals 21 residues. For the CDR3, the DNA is TGTGCCAGCACCACCAAAAGGGGAGGGCGGGAGGCCTCACCTAGCACAGATACGCAGTATTTT. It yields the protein CASTTKRGGREASPSTDTQYF.

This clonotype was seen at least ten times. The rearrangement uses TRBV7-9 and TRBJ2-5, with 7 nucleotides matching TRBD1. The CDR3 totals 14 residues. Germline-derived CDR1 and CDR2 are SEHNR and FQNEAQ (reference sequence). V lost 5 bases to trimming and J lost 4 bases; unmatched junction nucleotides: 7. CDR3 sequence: CASSPDRAGETQYF. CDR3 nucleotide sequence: TGTGCCAGCAGCCCTGACAGGGCCGGAGAGACCCAGTACTTC.

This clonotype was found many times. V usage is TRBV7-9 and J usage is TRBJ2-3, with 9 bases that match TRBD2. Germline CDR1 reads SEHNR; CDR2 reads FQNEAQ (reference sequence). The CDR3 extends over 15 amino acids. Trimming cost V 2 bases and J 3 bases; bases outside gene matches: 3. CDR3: CASSLQAGGTDTQYF. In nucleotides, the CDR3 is TGTGCCAGCAGCTTACAGGCGGGAGGGACAGATACGCAGTATTTT.

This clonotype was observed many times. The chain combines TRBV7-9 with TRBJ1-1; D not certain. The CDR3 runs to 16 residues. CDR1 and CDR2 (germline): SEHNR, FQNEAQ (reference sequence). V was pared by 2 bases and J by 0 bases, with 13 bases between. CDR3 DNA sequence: TGTGCCAGCAGCTTAAGGGCAGCCTCCATGAACACTGAAGCTTTCTTT. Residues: CASSLRAASMNTEAFF.

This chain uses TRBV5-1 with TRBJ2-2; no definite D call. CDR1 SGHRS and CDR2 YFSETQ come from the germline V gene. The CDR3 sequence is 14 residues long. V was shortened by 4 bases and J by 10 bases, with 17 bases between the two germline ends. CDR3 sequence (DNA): TGCGCCAGCAGCCGAGACTCTTCACCCGAGGAGCTGTTTTTT. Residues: CASSRDSSPEELFF. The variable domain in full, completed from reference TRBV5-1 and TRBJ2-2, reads KAGVTQTPRYLIKTRGQQVTLSCSPISGHRSVSWYQQTPGQGLQFLFEYFSETQRNKGNFPGRFSGRQFSNSRSEMNVSTLELGDSALYLCASSRDSSPEELFFGEGSRLTVL.

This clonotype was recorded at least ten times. The CDR3 here is CSARDPAYADEQYF. CDR3 coding DNA: TGCAGTGCTAGAGACCCGGCCTATGCAGACGAGCAGTACTTC. V usage is TRBV20-1 and J usage is TRBJ2-7; no clear D gene. The CDR3 sequence is 14 residues long. The V gene's germline CDR1 is DFQATT and CDR2 SNEGSKA (reference sequence). The ends were cut back, 0 bases at V and 5 bases at J, with 14 bases in the middle.

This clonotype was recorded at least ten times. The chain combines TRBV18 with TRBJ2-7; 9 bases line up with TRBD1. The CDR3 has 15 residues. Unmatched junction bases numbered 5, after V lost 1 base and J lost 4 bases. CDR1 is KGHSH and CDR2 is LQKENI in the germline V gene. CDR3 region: CASSPQTGGAYEQYF. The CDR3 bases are TGTGCCAGCTCACCACAAACAGGGGGCGCGTACGAGCAGTACTTC.

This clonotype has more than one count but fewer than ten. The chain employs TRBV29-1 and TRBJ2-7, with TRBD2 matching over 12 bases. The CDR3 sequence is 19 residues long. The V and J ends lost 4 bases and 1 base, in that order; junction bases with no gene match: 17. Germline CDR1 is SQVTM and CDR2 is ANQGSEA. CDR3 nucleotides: TGCAGCGTTGGGCCGAAACCGCTAGCGGGAGGGCCGGAATCCTACGAGCAGTACTTC. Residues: CSVGPKPLAGGPESYEQYF.

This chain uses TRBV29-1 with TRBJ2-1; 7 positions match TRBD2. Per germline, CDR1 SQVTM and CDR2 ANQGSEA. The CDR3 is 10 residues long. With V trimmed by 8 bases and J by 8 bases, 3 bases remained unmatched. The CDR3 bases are TGCAGCATTAGCGGGTATGAGCAGTTCTTC. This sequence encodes CSISGYEQFF.

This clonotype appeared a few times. CDR3 loop: CASSSRETQYF. The CDR3 DNA follows: TGTGCCAGCAGTTCCAGGGAGACCCAGTACTTC. This rearrangement joins TRBV28 to TRBJ2-5; D is uncertain. The germline V gene has CDR1 MDHEN and CDR2 SYDVKM. Trimming took 4 bases from V and 5 from J, leaving 5 bases between them. This CDR3 is built from 11 residues.

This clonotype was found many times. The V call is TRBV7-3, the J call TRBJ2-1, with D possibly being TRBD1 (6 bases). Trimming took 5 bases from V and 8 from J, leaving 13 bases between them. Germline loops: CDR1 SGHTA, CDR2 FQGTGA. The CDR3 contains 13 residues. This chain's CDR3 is CASSPTQGYEQFF. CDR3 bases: TGTGCCAGCAGCCCCACGCAGGGGTATGAGCAGTTCTTC.

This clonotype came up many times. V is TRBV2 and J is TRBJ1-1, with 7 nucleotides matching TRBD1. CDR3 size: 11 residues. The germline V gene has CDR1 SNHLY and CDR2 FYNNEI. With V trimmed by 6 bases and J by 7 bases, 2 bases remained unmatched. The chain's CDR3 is CASRTGIEAFF. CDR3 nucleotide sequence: TGTGCCAGCAGGACAGGGATTGAAGCTTTCTTT.

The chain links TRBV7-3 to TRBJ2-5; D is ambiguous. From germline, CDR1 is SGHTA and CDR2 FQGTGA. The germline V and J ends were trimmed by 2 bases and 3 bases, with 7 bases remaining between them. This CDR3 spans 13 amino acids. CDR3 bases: TGTGCCAGCAGCTTATTACGGGAAGAGACCCAGTACTTC. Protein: CASSLLREETQYF.

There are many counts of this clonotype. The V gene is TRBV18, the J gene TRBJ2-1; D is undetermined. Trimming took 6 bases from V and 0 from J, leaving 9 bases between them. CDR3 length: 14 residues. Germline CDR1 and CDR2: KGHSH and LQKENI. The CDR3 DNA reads TGTGCCAGCTCCAGCCAAAGCTCCTACAATGAGCAGTTCTTC. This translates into CASSSQSSYNEQFF.

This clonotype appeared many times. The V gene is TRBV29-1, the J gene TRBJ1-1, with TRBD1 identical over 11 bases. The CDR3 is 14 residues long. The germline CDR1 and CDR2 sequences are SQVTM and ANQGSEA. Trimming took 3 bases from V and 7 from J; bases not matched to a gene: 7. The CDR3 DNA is TGCAGCGTTGACCGGACAGGGGGCATCGGTGAAGCTTTCTTT. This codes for CSVDRTGGIGEAFF.